This T cell receptor (beta chain) emerged from a study of lymphopenia after photon versus proton radiotherapy. Study-wide points: After lymphocyte nadir, photon-treated repertoires showed oligoclonal expansion, especially CD8+ Temra. Relative stability marked proton patients; photon patients lost diversity and naive cells. Post-nadir TCR diversity decline inversely tracked overall survival among those who died. Authors raise, but do not show, better survival with proton therapy.

Trimming took 2 bases from V and 4 from J, leaving 9 bases between them. The CDR3 runs 13 residues. Germline V gives CDR1 LNHNV, CDR2 YYDKDF (reference sequence). The protocol was immunoSEQ multiplex PCR, while the TCRdb copy is restricted to in-frame clones and leaves out a portion. Among about 25,000 clones listed, roughly four fifths were seen once. About this clone: What it binds is not known.

This receptor was taken from a woman aged 45-65 years with pancreatic cancer. Sequenced here: peripheral blood, sampled from a patient treated with photon-based radiotherapy. V gene TRBV15 combines with J gene TRBJ2-7; a weak D match, TRBD1 (6 bases). The CDR3 DNA reads as TGTGCCACCAGCAGACCCCAGGGGTACGAGCAGTACTTC. This translates into CATSRPQGYEQYF.